This T cell receptor beta chain was profiled in a study of blood T cells in healthy people across ages. V trimming: 6 bases; J trimming: 2 bases; junction bases outside the gene matches: 10. Germline V gives CDR1 MDHEN, CDR2 SYDVKM. This CDR3 comprises 16 residues. The authors ran a second PCR of 7 to 11 cycles using a sample-barcoded 5' primer and a J-beta primer mix. In TCRdb, the 5' RACE reads were re-called with MiXCR into one record per CDR3 protein. Of over 1,500,000 distinct CDR3 sequences listed, about 50% are singletons. The TCR originated in a woman aged 40 to 49 in good health. The gene calls are TRBV28 and TRBJ2-3, with 8 bases that match TRBD2. The material sequenced was blood. The CDR3 protein is CASSNDPSGYTDTQYF. The CDR3 DNA follows: TGTGCCAGCAGCAACGATCCTAGCGGGTACACAGATACGCAGTATTTT.